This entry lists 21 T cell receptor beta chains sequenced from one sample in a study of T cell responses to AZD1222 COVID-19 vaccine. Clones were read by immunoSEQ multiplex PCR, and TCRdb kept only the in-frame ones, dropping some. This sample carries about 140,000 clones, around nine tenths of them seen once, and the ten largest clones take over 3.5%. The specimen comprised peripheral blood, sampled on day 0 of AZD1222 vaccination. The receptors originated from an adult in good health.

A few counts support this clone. CDR3 sequence: CASRLGWANYGYTF. The CDR3 DNA sequence: TGTGCAAGTCGCTTAGGTTGGGCTAACTATGGCTACACCTTC. The chain joins TRBV12-2 to TRBJ1-2. TRBV12-2 is listed as a pseudogene. This CDR3 region has 14 residues.

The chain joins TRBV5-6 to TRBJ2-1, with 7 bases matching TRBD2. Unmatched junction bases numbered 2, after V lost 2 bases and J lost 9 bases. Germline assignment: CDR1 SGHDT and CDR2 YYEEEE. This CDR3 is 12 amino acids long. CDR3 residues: CASSFPSGEQFF. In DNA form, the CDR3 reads TGTGCCAGCAGCTTTCCTAGCGGTGAGCAGTTCTTC. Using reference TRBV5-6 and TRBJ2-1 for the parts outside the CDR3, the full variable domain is DAGVTQSPTHLIKTRGQQVTLRCSPKSGHDTVSWYQQALGQGPQFIFQYYEEEERQRGNFPDRFSGHQFPNYSSELNVNALLLGDSALYLCASSFPSGEQFFGPGTRLTVL.

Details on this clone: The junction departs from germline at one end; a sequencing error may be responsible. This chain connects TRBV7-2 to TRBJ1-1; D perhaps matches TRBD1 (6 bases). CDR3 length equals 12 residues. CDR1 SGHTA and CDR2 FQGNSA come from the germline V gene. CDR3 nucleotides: TGTGCCAGCAGCTTAGCCGGACGGGGGCGCATCTTT. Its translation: CASSLAGRGRIF.

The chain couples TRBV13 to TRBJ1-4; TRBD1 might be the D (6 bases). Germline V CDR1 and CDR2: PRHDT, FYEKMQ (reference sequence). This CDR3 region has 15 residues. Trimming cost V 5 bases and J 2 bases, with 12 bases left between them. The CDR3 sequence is CASSVRGATNEKLFF. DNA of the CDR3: TGTGCCAGCAGCGTCCGGGGGGCGACTAATGAAAAACTGTTTTTT.

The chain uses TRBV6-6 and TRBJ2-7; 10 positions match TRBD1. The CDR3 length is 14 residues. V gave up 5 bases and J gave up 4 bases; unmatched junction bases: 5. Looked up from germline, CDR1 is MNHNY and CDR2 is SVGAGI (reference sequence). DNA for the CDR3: TGTGCCAGCAGTCCGGGACAGGGGAGGTACGAGCAGTACTTC. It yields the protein CASSPGQGRYEQYF.

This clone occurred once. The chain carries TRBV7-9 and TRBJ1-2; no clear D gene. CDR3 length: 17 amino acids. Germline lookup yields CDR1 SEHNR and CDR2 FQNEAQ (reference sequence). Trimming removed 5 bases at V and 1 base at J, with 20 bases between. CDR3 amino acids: CASSESKDGQNNYGYTF. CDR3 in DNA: TGTGCCAGCAGCGAATCGAAGGACGGGCAGAATAACTATGGCTACACCTTC.

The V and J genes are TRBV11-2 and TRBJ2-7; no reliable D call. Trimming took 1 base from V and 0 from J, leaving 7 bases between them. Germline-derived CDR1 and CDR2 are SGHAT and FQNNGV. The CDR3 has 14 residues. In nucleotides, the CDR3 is TGTGCCAGCAGCTTAGCGGTCCTCTCCTACGAGCAGTACTTC. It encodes CASSLAVLSYEQYF.

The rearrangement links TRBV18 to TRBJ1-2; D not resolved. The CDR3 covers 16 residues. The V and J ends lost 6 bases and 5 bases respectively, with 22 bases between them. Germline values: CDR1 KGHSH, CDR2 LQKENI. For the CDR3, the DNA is TGTGCCAGCTCGTACCCCATCCCTTACGACCTTTATGGCTACACCTTC. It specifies CASSYPIPYDLYGYTF.

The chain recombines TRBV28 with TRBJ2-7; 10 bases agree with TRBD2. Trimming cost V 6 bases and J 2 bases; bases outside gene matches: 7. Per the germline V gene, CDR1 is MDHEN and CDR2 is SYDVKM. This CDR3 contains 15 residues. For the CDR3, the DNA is TGTGCCAGCAGGGAACTAGCGGGACGAGCCTACGAGCAGTACTTC. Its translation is CASRELAGRAYEQYF.

The CDR3 sequence: CASSEGRINQPQHF. CDR3 DNA sequence: TGTGCCAGCAGTGAGGGACGGATTAATCAGCCCCAGCATTTT. The chain links TRBV6-1 to TRBJ1-5; D perhaps matches TRBD1 (5 bases). There are 14 residues in the CDR3. In germline, CDR1 is MNHNS, CDR2 SASEGT. Trimming removed 3 bases from V and 4 bases from J, with 10 bases in between.

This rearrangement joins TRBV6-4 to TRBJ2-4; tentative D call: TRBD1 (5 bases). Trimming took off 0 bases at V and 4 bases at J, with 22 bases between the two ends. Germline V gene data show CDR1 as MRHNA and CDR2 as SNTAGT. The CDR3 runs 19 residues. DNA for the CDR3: TGTGCCAGCAGTGACTCGGGGCAGGCAGGCCGTGGAAAAAAAAACATTCAGTACTTC. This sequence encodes CASSDSGQAGRGKKNIQYF.

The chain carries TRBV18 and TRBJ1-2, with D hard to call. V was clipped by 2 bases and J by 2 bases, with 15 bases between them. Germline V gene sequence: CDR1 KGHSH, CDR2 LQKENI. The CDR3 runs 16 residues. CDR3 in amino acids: CASSPIRTSKNYGYTF. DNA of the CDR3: TGTGCCAGCTCACCAATCAGGACGAGTAAGAACTATGGCTACACCTTC.

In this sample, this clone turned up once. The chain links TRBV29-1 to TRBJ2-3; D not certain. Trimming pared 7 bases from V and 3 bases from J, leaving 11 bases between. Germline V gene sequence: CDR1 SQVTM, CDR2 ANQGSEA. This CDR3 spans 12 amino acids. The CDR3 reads CSAPLKTDTQYF. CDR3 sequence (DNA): TGCAGCGCCCCCCTCAAGACAGATACGCAGTATTTT.

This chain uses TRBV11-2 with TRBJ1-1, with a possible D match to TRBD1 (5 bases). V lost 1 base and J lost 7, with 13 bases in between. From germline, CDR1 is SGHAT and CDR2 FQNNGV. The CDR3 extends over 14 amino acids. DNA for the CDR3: TGTGCCAGCAGCTTAGCCGGGGCTCTGTTTGAAGCTTTCTTT. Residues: CASSLAGALFEAFF.

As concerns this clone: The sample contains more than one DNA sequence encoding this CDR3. This chain's CDR3 is CAWSVSLNYGYTF. The CDR3 DNA follows: TGTGCCTGGAGTGTGTCCCTTAACTATGGCTACACCTTC. V usage is TRBV30 and J usage is TRBJ1-2; no firm D call. This CDR3 spans 13 amino acids. Germline loops: CDR1 GTSNPN, CDR2 SVGIG (reference sequence). V gave up 0 bases and J gave up 1 base, with 6 bases separating them.

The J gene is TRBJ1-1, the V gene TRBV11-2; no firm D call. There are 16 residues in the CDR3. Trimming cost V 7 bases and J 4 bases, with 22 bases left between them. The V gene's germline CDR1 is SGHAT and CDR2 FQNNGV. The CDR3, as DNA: TGTGCCAGCAACCCCCATCCGATAGGGAGGGCCACTGAAGCTTTCTTT. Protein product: CASNPHPIGRATEAFF.

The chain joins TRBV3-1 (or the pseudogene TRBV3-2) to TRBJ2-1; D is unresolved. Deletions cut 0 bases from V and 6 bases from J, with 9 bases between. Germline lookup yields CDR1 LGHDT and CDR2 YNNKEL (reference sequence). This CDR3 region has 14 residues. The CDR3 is CASSQDTARNEQFF. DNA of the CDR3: TGTGCCAGCAGCCAAGATACAGCACGCAATGAGCAGTTCTTC.

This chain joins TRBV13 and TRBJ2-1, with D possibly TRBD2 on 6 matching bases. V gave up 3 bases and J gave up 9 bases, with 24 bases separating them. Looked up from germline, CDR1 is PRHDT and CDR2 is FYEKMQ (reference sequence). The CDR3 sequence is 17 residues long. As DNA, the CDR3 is TGTGCCAGCAGCTTTACATCCGGGACTGATGCTTTCTGTGAGCAGTTCTTC. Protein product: CASSFTSGTDAFCEQFF.

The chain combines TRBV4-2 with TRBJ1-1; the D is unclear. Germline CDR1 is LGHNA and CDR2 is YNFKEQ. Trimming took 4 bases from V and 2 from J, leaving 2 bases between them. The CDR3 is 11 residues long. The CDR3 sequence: CASSRNTEAFF. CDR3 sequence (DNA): TGTGCCAGCAGCCGTAACACTGAAGCTTTCTTT.

The CDR3, as DNA: TGTGCCAGCATCCCCCGGGACAACCTCGGGACTGAAGCTTTCTTT. Its translation: CASIPRDNLGTEAFF. V usage is TRBV5-4 and J usage is TRBJ1-1, with a tentative D call TRBD1 (6 bases). Germline lookup yields CDR1 SGHNT and CDR2 YYREEE (reference sequence). Trimming stripped 6 bases from V and 5 bases from J, with 20 bases between. This CDR3 has 15 residues.

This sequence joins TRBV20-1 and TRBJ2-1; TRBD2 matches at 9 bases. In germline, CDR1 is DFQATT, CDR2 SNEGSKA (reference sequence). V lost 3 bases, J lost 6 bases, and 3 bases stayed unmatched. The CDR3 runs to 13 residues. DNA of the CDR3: TGCAGTGCTAGTCTAGCGGGGATCAATGAGCAGTTCTTC. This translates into CSASLAGINEQFF.